This record looks at one TCR beta chain sequence and its context. Its antigen is unknown. Germline CDR1 MGHRA, CDR2 YSYEKL. The junction had 2 bases not matched to a gene; V was cut back by 0 bases and J by 8 bases. This CDR3 comprises 13 residues. This sample is drawn from a study of T cells in localized non-small cell lung cancer. Study-wide results and caveats: Peak T cell clonality was found in uninvolved adjacent lung, exceeding tumor.

Here immunoSEQ multiplex PCR was the method, and the copy in TCRdb shows in-frame clones only, minus some. The sample lists 45,000 to 55,000 clones, 75% to 90% occurring once. This TCR derives from a male donor at least 60 years old with stage III squamous cell lung carcinoma. The V and J genes are TRBV4-1 and TRBJ1-2; the match to TRBD1 covers 8 bases. The material sequenced was peripheral blood, taken before any cancer treatment. The DNA for the CDR3 is TGCGCCAGCAGCCAAGACAGGGGGCAGGGCTACACCTTC. Its protein is CASSQDRGQGYTF.